These T cell receptor beta chains were read from a single sample in a study of blood T cell repertoires in COVID-19. Measured with immunoSEQ multiplex PCR; TCRdb has only the in-frame clones, and not every one. The sample carries 160,000 or so clones, around 81% recorded once. Sequencing was carried out using PBMCs or T cells enriched from blood (not recorded which). The receptors stem from a man between 35 and 55 years old who had recovered from COVID-19. Each CDR3 is given with its conserved first and last residue. The D gene is left open where the match is weak. Clone size is shown for a subset of rows, as once, few, many or a class of expanded clone.

TRBJ1-1,.,.,TRBV2,TGTGCCAGCAGTCAACAGACCAACACTGAAGCTTTCTTT,CASSQQTNTEAFF
TRBJ2-7,.,TRBD1,TRBV5-1,TGCGCCAGCAGCTTAGGGCAGGGGGCTCCTGACGAGCAGTACTTC,CASSLGQGAPDEQYF
TRBJ2-7,.,TRBD1,TRBV10-1,TGCGCCAGCAGTGAAGGGACAGGGATCTACGAGCAGTACTTC,CASSEGTGIYEQYF
TRBJ1-1,.,.,TRBV2,TGTGCCAGCAGGACAAACGGCGAAGCTTTCTTT,CASRTNGEAFF
TRBJ1-2,few,.,TRBV7-2,TGTGCCAGCAGCTTAGCGAACGGGCGGACTTCCTATGGCTACACCTTC,CASSLANGRTSYGYTF
TRBJ1-5,.,.,TRBV10-2,TGCGCCAGCAGTGACGGGGGTCGGTTGACGGATCAGCCCCAGCATTTT,CASSDGGRLTDQPQHF
TRBJ1-2,.,.,TRBV20-1,TGCAGTCCTTACAGACTAAATGGCTACACCTTC,CSPYRLNGYTF
TRBJ2-3,.,TRBD1,TRBV7-3,TGTGCCAGCAGTTACCGACAGGGGGCTCAAGATACGCAGTATTTT,CASSYRQGAQDTQYF
TRBJ2-7,.,TRBD2,TRBV9,TGTGCCAGCAGCGTAGCTGGAGGACTAGCGAGCGAGCAGTACTTC,CASSVAGGLASEQYF
TRBJ2-2,.,.,TRBV30,TGTGCCTGGAGAACGAGGGCCGGGGAGCTGTTTTTT,CAWRTRAGELFF
TRBJ2-3,.,TRBD2,TRBV7-2,TGTGCCAGCAGCAATGGGGGGGATGCAGATACGCAGTATTTT,CASSNGGDADTQYF
TRBJ2-1,.,TRBD1,TRBV2,TGTGCCAGCAGTTTCGGACAGGGTGGTGAGCAGTTCTTC,CASSFGQGGEQFF
TRBJ1-1,.,.,TRBV30,TGTGCCTGGAGTGTACTGCTTCCCAGAGGTGAAGCTTTCTTT,CAWSVLLPRGEAFF
TRBJ1-2,.,TRBD1,TRBV3-1/TRBV3-2,TGTGCCAGCAGCCAAGAAGGACAGGGTTTGGGCGGCTACACCTTC,CASSQEGQGLGGYTF
TRBJ1-1,.,.,TRBV9,TGTGCCAGCAGCTCTGAAACAGCGAACACTGAAGCTTTCTTT,CASSSETANTEAFF
TRBJ2-3,.,.,TRBV19,TGTGCCAGTAGGGGGGGTAGTTCATTAGATACGCAGTATTTT,CASRGGSSLDTQYF
TRBJ1-2,.,.,TRBV28,TGTGCCAGCAGTTCTCGGGTCGGGGATTTCTATGGCTACACCTTC,CASSSRVGDFYGYTF
TRBJ1-2,once,.,TRBV19,TGTGCCAGCACTAAGGGCAGGGGCCCTTATGGCTACACCTTC,CASTKGRGPYGYTF
TRBJ1-2,.,.,TRBV30,TGTGCCTGGAGTAACACACCTAACTATGGCTACACCTTC,CAWSNTPNYGYTF
TRBJ1-1,.,TRBD1,TRBV5-1,TGCGCCAGCAGCTGGCAAACAGGGGTTGGGAACACTGAAGCTTTCTTT,CASSWQTGVGNTEAFF
TRBJ1-1,.,TRBD1,TRBV5-5,TGTGCCAGCAGCCCCCGGCAGGGGGTAGGCACTGAAGCTTTCTTT,CASSPRQGVGTEAFF
TRBJ2-2,once,TRBD1,TRBV10-3,TGTGCCATCAGTGAAAGGACAGGGGGCACCGGGGAGCTGTTTTTT,CAISERTGGTGELFF
TRBJ1-5,few,.,TRBV19,TGTGCCAGTAGTGCTCCCACACAGAGCCAGCCCCAGCATTTT,CASSAPTQSQPQHF
TRBJ1-2,.,.,TRBV3-1/TRBV3-2,TGTGCCAGCAGCCTAGTAGGAGGGAGCCTTGGGTATGGCTACACCTTC,CASSLVGGSLGYGYTF
TRBJ1-2,.,.,TRBV7-3,TGTGCCAGCAGCTACGGGGGAGGCGATGGCTACACCTTC,CASSYGGGDGYTF
TRBJ2-5,.,TRBD1,TRBV5-1,TGCGCCAGCAGCGGCCAGGGGGCGGCGGAGACCCAGTACTTC,CASSGQGAAETQYF
TRBJ2-6,.,TRBD1,TRBV7-6,TGTGCCAGCAGCTTAAGAACAGGGGCCTCTGGGGCCAACGTCCTGACTTTC,CASSLRTGASGANVLTF
TRBJ1-1,once,TRBD1,TRBV19,TGTGCCAGTAGTATCGGGACAGGGGCGAACACTGAAGCTTTCTTT,CASSIGTGANTEAFF
TRBJ2-1,.,.,TRBV4-2,TGTGCCAGCAGCCCCCTCGGCGAGCTACAATCAGGGGAGCAGTTCTTC,CASSPLGELQSGEQFF
TRBJ1-1,.,.,TRBV21-1,TGTGCCAGCAGCAACCGGGAGTCGGCGGTACCTGAAGCTTTCTTT,CASSNRESAVPEAFF
TRBJ2-5,.,.,TRBV11-2,TGTGCCAGCAGCGTACACGAGACCCAGTACTTC,CASSVHETQYF
TRBJ2-1,.,TRBD2,TRBV3-1/TRBV3-2,TGTGCCAGCAGCCAAGCACTAGCGGGGAATGATGAGCAGTTCTTC,CASSQALAGNDEQFF
TRBJ1-2,.,TRBD1,TRBV5-1,TGCGCCAGCAGATCGACAGGGGGGGATGGCTACACCTTC,CASRSTGGDGYTF
TRBJ2-3,.,TRBD2,TRBV6-2/TRBV6-3,TGTGCCAGCAGTTACTCGACCACCTCGACTAGCGGGGGTGTAGATACGCAGTATTTT,CASSYSTTSTSGGVDTQYF
TRBJ2-5,.,.,TRBV7-3,TGTGCCAGCAGCTCTCGGGGGAACCAAGAGACCCAGTACTTC,CASSSRGNQETQYF
TRBJ1-6,.,.,TRBV5-4,TGTGCCAGCAGCTTGGCAACCTATAATTCACCCCTCCACTTT,CASSLATYNSPLHF
TRBJ1-3,.,.,TRBV19,TGTGCCAGTAGTATGGAGAGGCACGGAAACACCATATATTTT,CASSMERHGNTIYF
TRBJ1-1,.,.,TRBV12-3/TRBV12-4,TGTGCCAGCAGGCGGACGGGAAACACTGAAGCTTTCTTT,CASRRTGNTEAFF
TRBJ1-1,.,.,TRBV5-5,TGTGCCAGCAGCTTGGCAGACATGAACACTGAAGCTTTCTTT,CASSLADMNTEAFF
TRBJ1-4,once,.,TRBV11-2,TGTGCCAGCGGACCGGGGGGGGATAATGAAAAACTGTTTTTT,CASGPGGDNEKLFF
TRBJ1-1,once,.,TRBV7-9,TGTGCCGGTTCGCAGGGAATCACTGAAGCTTTCTTT,CAGSQGITEAFF
TRBJ2-1,.,.,TRBV7-3,TGTGCCAGCAGCTTATCCAGTTACAATGAGCAGTTCTTC,CASSLSSYNEQFF
TRBJ1-3,.,.,TRBV7-9,TGTGCCAGCAGCTTCGGGGGTTTCTCTGGAAACACCATATATTTT,CASSFGGFSGNTIYF
TRBJ1-2,.,.,TRBV6-5,TGTGCCAGCAGCCGCACTACCTATACTAACTATGGCTACACCTTC,CASSRTTYTNYGYTF
TRBJ2-5,.,TRBD2,TRBV9,TGTGCCAGCAGCGTTGGGACTAGCGGGGGGGCCTGGCAAGAGACCCAGTACTTC,CASSVGTSGGAWQETQYF
TRBJ1-1,.,TRBD1,TRBV7-2,TGTGCCAGCAGCTTCGGGACAGGGATTGTCTCTGAAGCTTTCTTT,CASSFGTGIVSEAFF
TRBJ1-6,.,TRBD1,TRBV3-1/TRBV3-2,TGTGCCAGCAGCCAAGTGGGACAGGGGAGAAATTCACCCCTCCACTTT,CASSQVGQGRNSPLHF
TRBJ1-2,.,TRBD1,TRBV2,TGTGCCAGCAGTGCTAGGACAGGGTATAGATTCTATGGCTACACCTTC,CASSARTGYRFYGYTF
TRBJ1-5,.,TRBD1,TRBV6-5,TGTGCCAGCACCACCTCAGGGGGCGGTCAGCCCCAGCATTTT,CASTTSGGGQPQHF
TRBJ1-2,.,.,TRBV5-4,TGTGCCAGCAGCTTGGAATTGGCAGGGCCGGATGGCTACACCTTC,CASSLELAGPDGYTF
TRBJ2-3,.,.,TRBV3-1/TRBV3-2,TGTGCCAGCTCGGCGGAATTCCTTGTCGGGGGTAGCACAGATACGCAGTATTTT,CASSAEFLVGGSTDTQYF
TRBJ2-3,.,TRBD2,TRBV9,TGTGCCAGCAGCGTAGTAGCGGGGAAGACAGATACGCAGTATTTT,CASSVVAGKTDTQYF
TRBJ2-1,.,TRBD1,TRBV27,TGTGCCAGCAGGGGACAGGGGTGGGACAATGAGCAGTTCTTC,CASRGQGWDNEQFF